Listed here are 9 T cell receptor beta chains from one sample, sequenced in a study of identical twins listed by TCRdb under 2016. The library was prepared using 5' RACE. Sequencing relied on an Illumina HiSeq 2000. Using fastp at Q25 and MiXCR, TCRdb reprocessed the public reads and kept productive beta chains. Each CDR3 protein gets just one entry, which takes the most common genes and DNA from the rows behind it. This sample is represented by hundreds of thousands of distinct CDR3 sequences; 5.5% to 6.5% of them were singletons. In total, the top ten clones hold around 2% of the sample. Material: naive T cells sorted from blood. The sample's cell subset or site, from its label and the paper: cells isolated with a human naive T-cell isolation kit. The receptors were gathered from a man younger than 30 in good health.

This clonotype was seen a few times. CDR3 sequence: CASRVGVSEAFF. CDR3 nucleotides: TGTGCCAGCAGAGTGGGAGTTTCTGAAGCTTTCTTT. The V call is TRBV12-3 or TRBV12-4, the J call TRBJ1-1; D is unclear. Trimming removed 6 bases at V and 6 bases at J, with 11 bases between. The CDR3 has 12 residues.

The rearrangement joins TRBV5-6 to TRBJ2-1, with 11 bases matching TRBD2. Germline lookup yields CDR1 SGHDT and CDR2 YYEEEE. The length of the CDR3 is 16 residues. V was clipped by 3 bases and J by 8 bases; unmatched bases: 10. CDR3 sequence (DNA): TGTGCCAGCAGCTGGGGGCCTAGCGGGAGGTTAGATGAGCAGTTCTTC. Its protein is CASSWGPSGRLDEQFF.

In the case of this clonotype: This could be a read error, since a much larger clone is one nucleotide away. The J gene is TRBJ2-1, the V gene TRBV5-1; D may be TRBD1 (7 bases). The CDR3 is made up of 13 amino acids. Germline CDR1 reads SGHRS; CDR2 reads YFSETQ. Written as DNA, the CDR3 is TGCACCAGCAGCTTGAGGCGGGGACAGGAGCAGTTCTTC. Protein: CTSSLRRGQEQFF.

V is TRBV11-2 and J is TRBJ2-7; the D call may be TRBD1 or TRBD2 (6 bases each). V gave up 4 bases and J gave up 6 bases, with 19 bases separating them. The V gene's germline CDR1 is SGHAT and CDR2 FQNNGV. This CDR3 region has 15 residues. The CDR3 loop is CASSSGPSGASEQYF. Here the CDR3 DNA reads TGTGCCAGCAGCTCGGGCCCTTCGGGGGCCTCCGAGCAGTACTTC.

This clonotype appeared a few times. The chain links TRBV24-1 to TRBJ2-1; TRBD1 matches at 8 bases. This CDR3 comprises 16 residues. The trim removed 5 bases at V and 1 base at J, leaving 6 bases unmatched. In germline, CDR1 is KGHDR, CDR2 SFDVKD. CDR3 amino acids: CATSGTGTGSYNEQFF. CDR3 nucleotides: TGTGCCACCAGTGGAACCGGGACAGGATCCTACAATGAGCAGTTCTTC.

This clonotype was seen repeatedly, ten times or more. This chain links TRBV20-1 with TRBJ2-3; D is unclear. Trimming cost V 5 bases and J 6 bases, with 12 bases left between them. Germline CDR1 reads DFQATT; CDR2 reads SNEGSKA (reference sequence). This CDR3 contains 12 residues. Here the CDR3 DNA reads TGCAGTGCTGCCCCCTTCGAGGATACGCAGTATTTT. It specifies CSAAPFEDTQYF.

There are many counts of this clonotype. The rearrangement links TRBV20-1 to TRBJ1-4; 7 bases map to TRBD1. Germline V gives CDR1 DFQATT, CDR2 SNEGSKA (reference sequence). Trimming at V came to 6 bases and at J to 2 bases, leaving 9 bases not matched to a gene. This CDR3 spans 15 amino acids. The CDR3 is CSALDRARTNEKLFF. As DNA, the CDR3 is TGCAGTGCACTCGACAGGGCGCGGACTAATGAAAAACTGTTTTTT.

A few counts support this clonotype. The CDR3 is CASSGLGASGAYNEQFF. CDR3 DNA sequence: TGTGCCAGCAGCGGTCTCGGGGCTAGCGGGGCTTACAATGAGCAGTTCTTC. The V gene is TRBV3-1, the J gene TRBJ2-1, with 9 nucleotides matching TRBD2. CDR3 length: 17 residues. Germline assignment: CDR1 LGHDT and CDR2 YNNKEL (reference sequence). V lost 5 bases to trimming and J lost 4 bases; unmatched junction nucleotides: 12.

This clonotype was counted many times. The chain carries TRBV29-1 and TRBJ2-1; tentatively, D is TRBD2 (6 bases). In germline, CDR1 is SQVTM, CDR2 ANQGSEA. Between the trimmed V and J ends, which lost 5 bases and 15 bases, there was a span of 17 bases. CDR3 length equals 11 residues. The CDR3 is CSVWTGEDRFF. The CDR3 nucleotides read TGCAGCGTTTGGACGGGAGAGGATCGGTTCTTC.